This T cell receptor beta chain was sequenced for a study of regulatory T cells in long-lasting Graves disease. Time point here: newly diagnosed GD, antithyroid drugs for less than 3 months. From PBMCs, RNA was extracted and then used to make the TCR library. Researchers made TCR beta libraries by using iRepertoire HTBI primers and running Arm-PCR on CDR3 regions. Each CDR3 protein gets one entry after TCRdb re-called the multiplex PCR reads with MiXCR. The top ten hold 12% of the sample, which has around 450,000 distinct CDR3 sequences, 15% to 20% seen once. CDR1 is SGHTA, CDR2 FQGNSA, per germline. The length of the CDR3 is 17 residues. Trimming removed 5 bases from V and 0 bases from J, with 16 bases in between. These data also formed part of another study, on T cells in Graves' hyperthyroidism and ophthalmopathy. Per that study: Patients aged 18 to 65 with hyperthyroidism were newly diagnosed, with duration under 2 months. A set of HTBI primers served as the primers for a first-round RT-PCR of the TCR CDR3. In the blood, most expanded thyroid clonotypes above 0.001 appeared as well.

The sequences come from peripheral blood mononuclear cells (PBMCs), collected at new diagnosis, from a patient treated with antithyroid drugs. This TCR was recovered from a man aged 35-49 years with Graves disease. The rearrangement uses TRBV7-2 and TRBJ2-2; no firm D call. The CDR3, as DNA: TGTGCCAGCAGCCAAGGCCTGGACGGCCCGAACACCGGGGAGCTGTTTTTT. Its translation: CASSQGLDGPNTGELFF.